These 32 T cell receptor beta chains originate from one sample sequenced in a study of CD8 T cell repertoires and HIV-1 epitope variants. The repertoire was sequenced with immunoSEQ multiplex PCR; TCRdb's copy has only in-frame clones and lacks some. Of roughly 100,000 clones in the sample, approximately 70% were seen once. The material sequenced was uncultured baseline CD8+ T cells from peripheral blood mononuclear cells (PBMCs). The receptors come from a male donor with HIV.

The chain links TRBV27 to TRBJ1-5; D is unresolved. The CDR3 consists of 16 residues. V lost 8 bases to trimming and J lost 0 bases, with 17 bases between them. Germline V gene sequence: CDR1 MNHEY, CDR2 SMNVEV (reference sequence). CDR3 DNA: TGTGCCAGCTCAGAATATCCGGCCCCTAGCAATCAGCCCCAGCATTTT. Translated: CASSEYPAPSNQPQHF.

The CDR3 DNA reads as TGTGCCAGCAGCTTAGCGGGGGGAACTAATGAAAAACTGTTTTTT. Translating it yields CASSLAGGTNEKLFF. This sequence joins TRBV7-2 and TRBJ1-4, with D maybe TRBD1 (5 bases). Trimming took 0 bases from V and 1 from J, leaving 6 bases between them. CDR3 size: 15 residues. CDR1 is SGHTA and CDR2 is FQGNSA in the germline V gene.

The genes are TRBV19 and TRBJ2-1; D is perhaps TRBD1 (6 bases). The ends were cut back, 7 bases at V and 8 bases at J, with 24 bases in the middle. Germline V lookup: CDR1 LNHDA, CDR2 SQIVND (reference sequence). This CDR3 spans 16 amino acids. The CDR3 DNA reads TGTGCCAGTACCCTTTCGACAGGTTCGGCTCGTGATGAGCAGTTCTTC. Protein sequence: CASTLSTGSARDEQFF.

The chain links TRBV5-6 to TRBJ2-7, with D possibly matching TRBD1 (6 bases). Germline V lookup: CDR1 SGHDT, CDR2 YYEEEE. CDR3 length: 16 residues. Trimming took 3 bases from V and 5 from J, leaving 21 bases between them. This CDR3 reads CASSSLARTDSDEQYF. The CDR3 region has the DNA TGTGCCAGCAGCTCCCTCGCGCGGACAGACTCGGACGAGCAGTACTTC.

The V gene is TRBV29-1, the J gene TRBJ1-1; maybe TRBD1 (5 bases). Germline CDR1 reads SQVTM; CDR2 reads ANQGSEA. This CDR3 has 14 residues. V lost 4 bases, J lost 3 bases, and 15 bases lay in between. Written as DNA, the CDR3 is TGCAGCGTTGTAGAACCAGGGAGGGACACTGAAGCTTTCTTT. Its translation: CSVVEPGRDTEAFF.

The gene calls are TRBV5-6 and TRBJ2-1; either TRBD1 or TRBD2 may fit D (5 bases each). CDR3 length: 12 amino acids. The germline V and J ends were trimmed by 3 bases and 15 bases, with 16 bases remaining between them. Germline V lookup: CDR1 SGHDT, CDR2 YYEEEE. The CDR3 region is CASSSGTARPFF. The CDR3 DNA reads TGTGCCAGCAGCTCCGGGACCGCGAGGCCGTTCTTC.

V and J are TRBV5-1 and TRBJ1-2; D gene unclear. The V and J ends lost 4 bases and 6 bases respectively, with 16 bases between them. CDR1 is SGHRS and CDR2 is YFSETQ in the germline V gene. The CDR3 contains 14 residues. CDR3 DNA: TGCGCCAGCAGCCTGGGCTCTCAACGGGATGGCTACACCTTC. It codes for CASSLGSQRDGYTF.

This clone was counted once. This chain's CDR3 is CASSQGTDGRSNEQFF. Here the CDR3 DNA reads TGTGCCAGCAGCCAAGGAACCGACGGCCGGTCTAATGAGCAGTTCTTC. The chain carries TRBV4-2 and TRBJ2-1; D is undetermined. The CDR3 sequence is 16 residues long. Germline CDR1 is LGHNA and CDR2 is YNFKEQ. The V and J ends lost 1 base and 7 bases respectively, with 17 bases between them.

This clone was detected only a few times. The chain combines TRBV6-6 with TRBJ2-1, with 8 bases fitting TRBD2. The CDR3 covers 15 residues. CDR1 is MNHNY, CDR2 SVGAGI, per germline (reference sequence). The V segment lost 5 bases and the J segment 7 bases; nucleotides outside the gene matches: 10. The CDR3 sequence: CASSPQRGGRNEQFF. CDR3 sequence (DNA): TGTGCCAGCAGTCCCCAACGGGGGGGCAGGAATGAGCAGTTCTTC.

This CDR3 reads CASSSGTGNYNEKLFF. Written as DNA, the CDR3 is TGTGCCAGCAGCTCCGGGACAGGGAACTATAATGAAAAACTGTTTTTT. The V and J genes are TRBV7-9 and TRBJ1-4; TRBD1 agrees at 9 bases. The V segment lost 4 bases and the J segment 4 bases; nucleotides outside the gene matches: 7. This CDR3 has 16 amino acids. Per germline, CDR1 SEHNR and CDR2 FQNEAQ (reference sequence). The whole variable domain, remainder taken from reference TRBV7-9 and TRBJ1-4, is DTGVSQNPRHKITKRGQNVTFRCDPISEHNRLYWYRQTLGQGPEFLTYFQNEAQLEKSRLLSDRFSAERPKGSFSTLEIQRTEQGDSAMYLCASSSGTGNYNEKLFFGSGTQLSVL.

The rearrangement joins TRBV30 to TRBJ2-5; possibly TRBD1 for D (6 bases). The germline CDR1 and CDR2 sequences are GTSNPN and SVGIG (reference sequence). There are 15 residues in the CDR3. V was trimmed by 2 bases and J by 0 bases, leaving 13 bases between them. This CDR3 is CAWSQRQAYQETQYF. CDR3 DNA sequence: TGTGCCTGGAGTCAAAGACAGGCGTACCAAGAGACCCAGTACTTC.

This clone was seen a handful of times. The chain employs TRBV6-1 and TRBJ1-2, with no clear D. This CDR3 spans 13 amino acids. Germline loops: CDR1 MNHNS, CDR2 SASEGT. V lost 3 bases and J 2 bases, leaving 7 bases between the germline ends. This CDR3 reads CASSESGNYGYTF. The CDR3, as DNA: TGTGCCAGCAGTGAGTCGGGGAACTATGGCTACACCTTC.

The V call is TRBV7-9, the J call TRBJ2-1; D uncertain. This CDR3 contains 12 residues. The V gene's germline CDR1 is SEHNR and CDR2 FQNEAQ (reference sequence). The ends were cut back, 1 base at V and 4 bases at J, with 2 bases in the middle. The CDR3, as DNA: TGTGCCAGCAGCTTAGGGTACAATGAGCAGTTCTTC. It yields the protein CASSLGYNEQFF.

The chain is built from TRBV5-1 and TRBJ1-3; a possible D gene is TRBD1 (5 bases). With 0 bases removed from V and 0 bases from J, the gap between germline ends came to 16 bases. This CDR3 has 18 residues. Germline-derived CDR1 and CDR2 are SGHRS and YFSETQ. DNA for the CDR3: TGCGCCAGCAGCTTGGACGGTATTGGGGGGAGCTCTGGAAACACCATATATTTT. Protein product: CASSLDGIGGSSGNTIYF.

The rearrangement joins TRBV7-3 to TRBJ2-1; 9 nucleotides agree with TRBD2. There are 17 residues in the CDR3. V lost 2 bases and J lost 1; bases outside the gene matches: 6. Germline loops: CDR1 SGHTA, CDR2 FQGTGA. The CDR3 bases are TGTGCCAGCAGCTTAGTAGCGGGGGAAGGGTCCTACAATGAGCAGTTCTTC. As protein: CASSLVAGEGSYNEQFF. The full variable domain, its missing parts supplied by reference TRBV7-3 and TRBJ2-1, is GAGVSQTPSNKVTEKGKYVELRCDPISGHTALYWYRQSLGQGPEFLIYFQGTGAADDSGLPNDRFFAVRPEGSVSTLKIQRTERGDSAVYLCASSLVAGEGSYNEQFFGPGTRLTVL.

The V gene is TRBV5-4, the J gene TRBJ1-6; D is undetermined. CDR3 length: 14 residues. Trimming pared 2 bases from V and 8 bases from J, leaving 11 bases between. The germline gives CDR1 SGHNT, CDR2 YYREEE (reference sequence). CDR3 nucleotide sequence: TGTGCCAGCAGCTTCGGTTTTGGAGATTCACCCCTCCACTTT. This translates into CASSFGFGDSPLHF.

The chain couples TRBV7-8 to TRBJ1-5; 7 nucleotides align to TRBD1. This CDR3 has 16 residues. Germline assignment: CDR1 SGHVS and CDR2 FQNEAQ. V lost 4 bases and J lost 1; bases outside the gene matches: 7. The CDR3 region is CASSSDRSGSNQPQHF. CDR3 nucleotides: TGTGCCAGCAGCTCGGACAGGTCGGGCAGCAATCAGCCCCAGCATTTT.

The J gene is TRBJ2-3, the V gene TRBV9; 10 bases map to TRBD1. The germline V gene has CDR1 SGDLS and CDR2 YYNGEE. The CDR3 covers 15 residues. Trimming at V came to 3 bases and at J to 3 bases, leaving 4 bases not matched to a gene. CDR3 sequence (DNA): TGTGCCAGCAGCGCAAGGGACAGGGGTACAGATACGCAGTATTTT. It specifies CASSARDRGTDTQYF.

The table lists this clone with many counts. V and J are TRBV9 and TRBJ2-5, with D possibly being TRBD2 (6 bases). The germline V gene encodes CDR1 SGDLS and CDR2 YYNGEE. Trimming took 4 bases from V and 5 from J, leaving 18 bases between them. This CDR3 has 15 residues. CDR3 in amino acids: CASSQTDSLAETQYF. DNA for the CDR3: TGTGCCAGCAGCCAGACCGACTCCCTAGCGGAGACCCAGTACTTC. Using reference TRBV9 and TRBJ2-5 for the parts outside the CDR3, the full variable domain is DSGVTQTPKHLITATGQRVTLRCSPRSGDLSVYWYQQSLDQGLQFLIQYYNGEERAKGNILERFSAQQFPDLHSELNLSSLELGDSALYFCASSQTDSLAETQYFGPGTRLLVL.

The chain combines TRBV29-1 with TRBJ2-2; D is undetermined. V gave up 2 bases and J gave up 4 bases, with 8 bases separating them. Germline CDR1 and CDR2: SQVTM and ANQGSEA. The CDR3 length is 13 residues. CDR3 sequence (DNA): TGCAGCGTTGAATTTCAGCCCACCGGGGAGCTGTTTTTT. Its protein product is CSVEFQPTGELFF.

A note on this clone: Just one base apart from a much larger clone, this may be a read error. This chain links TRBV7-2 with TRBJ1-5; 8 bases map to TRBD1. The CDR3 has 14 residues. Germline-derived CDR1 and CDR2 are SGHTA and FQGNSA. The CDR3 nucleotides are TGTGCCAGCAGCGCCCAGGGGGCCCGTCAGCTCCAGCATTTT. This sequence encodes CASSAQGARQLQHF.

This clone was seen a handful of times. In nucleotides, the CDR3 is TGTGCCTGGAGTGGAGGGGGCAATCAGCCCCAGCATTTT. Protein sequence: CAWSGGGNQPQHF. The genes are TRBV30 and TRBJ1-5; D perhaps matches TRBD1 (5 bases). Germline loops: CDR1 GTSNPN, CDR2 SVGIG (reference sequence). V was trimmed by 1 base and J by 2 bases, leaving 6 bases between them. This CDR3 has 13 residues.

This clone has at least ten counts. For the CDR3, the DNA is TGTGCCAGCAGTTTCCCACGGACAGACACTAACTATGGCTACACCTTC. As protein: CASSFPRTDTNYGYTF. This rearrangement joins TRBV28 to TRBJ1-2; possible D gene TRBD1, 6 bases. Trimming shortened V by 3 bases and J by 0 bases, and 14 bases separated the two germline ends. Germline loops: CDR1 MDHEN, CDR2 SYDVKM. The CDR3 contains 16 residues.

This CDR3 reads CSVERWDRGDDTEAFF. In DNA, the CDR3 is TGCAGCGTTGAACGGTGGGATCGGGGGGACGACACTGAAGCTTTCTTT. J is TRBJ1-1 and V is TRBV29-1; tentative D call: TRBD1 (5 bases). This CDR3 is built from 16 residues. The V end lost 2 bases, the J end lost 3 bases, and 19 bases lay between the germline ends. Per the germline V gene, CDR1 is SQVTM and CDR2 is ANQGSEA.

This chain connects TRBV9 to TRBJ2-3, with TRBD1 as a possible D gene (6 bases). This CDR3 comprises 14 residues. The ends were cut back, 3 bases at V and 3 bases at J, with 11 bases in the middle. Germline V gene data show CDR1 as SGDLS and CDR2 as YYNGEE. The CDR3 coding sequence is TGTGCCAGCAGCGGCACAACAGGGACAGATACGCAGTATTTT. Translated, it gives CASSGTTGTDTQYF.

The chain is built from TRBV10-2 and TRBJ1-2; 7 positions agree with TRBD1. Germline-derived CDR1 and CDR2 are WSHSY and SAAADI. The V and J ends lost 7 bases and 8 bases, in that order; junction bases with no gene match: 7. The CDR3 has 12 amino acids. This chain's CDR3 is CASTDRAGGYTF. As DNA, the CDR3 is TGCGCCAGCACTGACAGGGCGGGGGGCTACACCTTC.

This clone was observed once. The chain links TRBV15 to TRBJ1-3; the match to TRBD1 covers 7 bases. This CDR3 region has 19 residues. The V and J ends lost 0 bases and 1 base, in that order; junction bases with no gene match: 12. Germline loops: CDR1 LNHNV, CDR2 YYDKDF (reference sequence). In DNA form, the CDR3 reads TGTGCCACCAGCAGAGATCTCGTGCCCAGGGGGACATCTGGAAACACCATATATTTT. It yields the protein CATSRDLVPRGTSGNTIYF.

In its sample, this clone was seen once. CDR3 nucleotide sequence: TGTGCCAGCAAGCTTGGGACAGGGAACACCGGGGAGCTGTTTTTT. It encodes CASKLGTGNTGELFF. The chain employs TRBV6-4 and TRBJ2-2; TRBD1 matches at 8 bases. Germline V CDR1 and CDR2: MRHNA, SNTAGT. The CDR3 is 15 residues long. The V segment lost 7 bases and the J segment 1 base; nucleotides outside the gene matches: 5.

This sequence joins TRBV6-5 and TRBJ2-1; TRBD2 matches 11 bases. The CDR3 spans 14 residues. Germline V CDR1 and CDR2: MNHEY, SVGAGI. The ends lost 5 bases at V and 7 bases at J; junction bases unmatched: 4. DNA for the CDR3: TGTGCCAGCAGTCTAGCGGGGGGCAGTAATGAGCAGTTCTTC. It translates to CASSLAGGSNEQFF.

This chain links TRBV7-3 with TRBJ1-1; D uncertain. Germline CDR1 reads SGHTA; CDR2 reads FQGTGA. The CDR3 totals 14 residues. Trimming cost V 6 bases and J 2 bases, with 13 bases left between them. CDR3 nucleotide sequence: TGTGCCAGCAGAAAAAGTACGGGTAACACTGAAGCTTTCTTT. This codes for CASRKSTGNTEAFF.

The V gene is TRBV29-1, the J gene TRBJ2-7; D is unclear. Trimming removed 5 bases from V and 0 bases from J, with 14 bases in between. Germline loops: CDR1 SQVTM, CDR2 ANQGSEA. The CDR3 totals 14 residues. The DNA of the CDR3 is TGCAGCGTTATTAGAGGTTTGAGCTCCTACGAGCAGTACTTC. It codes for CSVIRGLSSYEQYF.

The J gene is TRBJ2-2, the V gene TRBV6-5; D not certain. CDR3 size: 13 residues. Looked up from germline, CDR1 is MNHEY and CDR2 is SVGAGI. V lost 1 base and J 6 bases, leaving 6 bases between the germline ends. The CDR3 loop is CASSYFGAGELFF. The CDR3 bases are TGTGCCAGCAGTTACTTTGGTGCCGGGGAGCTGTTTTTT.